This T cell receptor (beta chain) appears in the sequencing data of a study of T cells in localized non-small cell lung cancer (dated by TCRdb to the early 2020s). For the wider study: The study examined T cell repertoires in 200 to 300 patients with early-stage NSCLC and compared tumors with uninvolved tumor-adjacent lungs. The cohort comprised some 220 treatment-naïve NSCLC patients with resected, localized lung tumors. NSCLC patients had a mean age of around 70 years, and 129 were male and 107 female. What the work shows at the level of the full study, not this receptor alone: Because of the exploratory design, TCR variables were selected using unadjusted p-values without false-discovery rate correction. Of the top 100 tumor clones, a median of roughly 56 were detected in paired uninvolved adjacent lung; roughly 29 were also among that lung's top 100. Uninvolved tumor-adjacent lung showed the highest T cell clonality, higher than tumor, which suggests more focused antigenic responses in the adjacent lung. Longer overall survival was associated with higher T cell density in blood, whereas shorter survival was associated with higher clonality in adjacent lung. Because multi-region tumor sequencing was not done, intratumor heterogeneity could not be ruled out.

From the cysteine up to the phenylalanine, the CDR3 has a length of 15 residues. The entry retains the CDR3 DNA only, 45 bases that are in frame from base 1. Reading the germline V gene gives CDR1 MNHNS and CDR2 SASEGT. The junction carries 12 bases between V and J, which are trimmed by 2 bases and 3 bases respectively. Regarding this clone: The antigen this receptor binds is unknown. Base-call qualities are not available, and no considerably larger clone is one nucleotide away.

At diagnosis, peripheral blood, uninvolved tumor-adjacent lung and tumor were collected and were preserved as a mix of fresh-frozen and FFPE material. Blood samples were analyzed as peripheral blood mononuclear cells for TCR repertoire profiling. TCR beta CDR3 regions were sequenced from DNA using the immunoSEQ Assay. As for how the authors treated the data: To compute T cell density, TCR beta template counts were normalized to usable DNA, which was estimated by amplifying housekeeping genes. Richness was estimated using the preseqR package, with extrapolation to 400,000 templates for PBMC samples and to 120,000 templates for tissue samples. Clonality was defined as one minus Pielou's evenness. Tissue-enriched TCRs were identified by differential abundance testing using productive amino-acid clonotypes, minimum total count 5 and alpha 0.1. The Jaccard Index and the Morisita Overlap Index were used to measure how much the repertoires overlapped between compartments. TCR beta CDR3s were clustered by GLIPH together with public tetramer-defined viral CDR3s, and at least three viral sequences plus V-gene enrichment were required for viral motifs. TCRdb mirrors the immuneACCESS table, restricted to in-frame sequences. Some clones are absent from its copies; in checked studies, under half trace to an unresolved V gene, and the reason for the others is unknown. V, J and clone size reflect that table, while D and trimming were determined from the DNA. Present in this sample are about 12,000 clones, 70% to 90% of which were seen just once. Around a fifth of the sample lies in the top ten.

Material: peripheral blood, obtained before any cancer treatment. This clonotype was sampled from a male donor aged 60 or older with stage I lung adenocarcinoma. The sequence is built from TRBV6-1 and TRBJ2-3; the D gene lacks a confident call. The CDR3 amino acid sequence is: CASSEMSARTDTQYF. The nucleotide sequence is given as TGTGCCAGCAGTGAAATGTCGGCCAGGACAGATACGCAGTATTTT.